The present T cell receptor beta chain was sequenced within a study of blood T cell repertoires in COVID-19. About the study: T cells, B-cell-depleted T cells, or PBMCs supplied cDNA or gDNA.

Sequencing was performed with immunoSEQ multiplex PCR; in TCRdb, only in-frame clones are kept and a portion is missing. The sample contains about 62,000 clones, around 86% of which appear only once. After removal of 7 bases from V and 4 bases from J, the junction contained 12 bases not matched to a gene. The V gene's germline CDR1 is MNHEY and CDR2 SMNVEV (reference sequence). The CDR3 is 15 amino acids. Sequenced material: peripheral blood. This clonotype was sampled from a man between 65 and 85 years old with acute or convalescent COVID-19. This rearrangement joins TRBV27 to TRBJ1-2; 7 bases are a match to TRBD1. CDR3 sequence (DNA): TGTGCCAGCATCATGACAGACAGGGTAAGCTATGGCTACACCTTC. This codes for CASIMTDRVSYGYTF.